These T cell receptor beta chains were read from a single sample in a study of blood T cell repertoires in COVID-19. TCRdb keeps only in-frame clones here, not all; method: immunoSEQ multiplex PCR. The profile shows approximately 500,000 clones, 70% to 90% of them singletons. The sample comprised peripheral blood. These receptors were taken from a human donor in a cohort sampled during active COVID-19. The CDR3 runs from the conserved cysteine through the conserved F or W. Fields, in order: CDR3 DNA, CDR3 protein, V gene, clone size, J gene, D gene. The D gene is left open where the match is weak. The size field is filled for only some rows; it gives once, few, many or a size class.

CDR3nt: TGTGCCAGCAGTTTATATTCAGGCAACACTGAAGCTTTCTTT; CDR3aa: CASSLYSGNTEAFF; v_gene: TRBV27; abundance: -; j_gene: TRBJ1-1; d_gene: -
CDR3nt: TGTGCCAGCAGCTTAACAGGGGGCATCGGGGAGCTGTTTTTT; CDR3aa: CASSLTGGIGELFF; v_gene: TRBV7-2; abundance: -; j_gene: TRBJ2-2; d_gene: TRBD1
CDR3nt: TGTGCCAGCAGCTTAGACCTAAGCGGGAGGCAAGATACGCAGTATTTT; CDR3aa: CASSLDLSGRQDTQYF; v_gene: TRBV7-8; abundance: -; j_gene: TRBJ2-3; d_gene: TRBD2
CDR3nt: TGTGCCACCAGTGATTTTGGCAGGCAGCAGTTCTTC; CDR3aa: CATSDFGRQQFF; v_gene: TRBV24-1; abundance: -; j_gene: TRBJ2-1; d_gene: -
CDR3nt: TGTGCCAGCAGCAGCCGGGACAGGCATAATGAAAAACTGTTTTTT; CDR3aa: CASSSRDRHNEKLFF; v_gene: TRBV7-2; abundance: few; j_gene: TRBJ1-4; d_gene: TRBD1
CDR3nt: TGTGCCATTGGGACAGGGCGATCGAGCGGCTACACCTTC; CDR3aa: CAIGTGRSSGYTF; v_gene: TRBV6-5; abundance: few; j_gene: TRBJ1-2; d_gene: TRBD1
CDR3nt: TGTGCCAGCAGTTTACCGGGGTATAGTGGCTACACCTTC; CDR3aa: CASSLPGYSGYTF; v_gene: TRBV28; abundance: -; j_gene: TRBJ1-2; d_gene: -
CDR3nt: TGTGCCAGCAGCCCAAGGACTAGCGGGAGTCGGGCCTACAATGAGCAGTTCTTC; CDR3aa: CASSPRTSGSRAYNEQFF; v_gene: TRBV11-2; abundance: -; j_gene: TRBJ2-1; d_gene: TRBD2
CDR3nt: TGCGCCAGCAGCAGGACAGGGGGCAGCTATGGCTACACCTTC; CDR3aa: CASSRTGGSYGYTF; v_gene: TRBV5-1; abundance: few; j_gene: TRBJ1-2; d_gene: TRBD1
CDR3nt: TGTGCCAGCAGCTTGTTACACCCCCCGACAGGGGGCTCCTACAATGAGCAGTTCTTC; CDR3aa: CASSLLHPPTGGSYNEQFF; v_gene: TRBV5-6; abundance: -; j_gene: TRBJ2-1; d_gene: TRBD1
CDR3nt: TGTGCCAGTTTGCCAGGCAGGGGGGAGCGAGGCTACACCTTC; CDR3aa: CASLPGRGERGYTF; v_gene: TRBV19; abundance: -; j_gene: TRBJ1-2; d_gene: TRBD1
CDR3nt: TGTGCCAGCAGTCGCGATTCCAATCAGCCCCAGCATTTT; CDR3aa: CASSRDSNQPQHF; v_gene: TRBV28; abundance: once; j_gene: TRBJ1-5; d_gene: -
CDR3nt: TGTGCCAGCAGCGAGACTCGAAACACTGAAGCTTTCTTT; CDR3aa: CASSETRNTEAFF; v_gene: TRBV7-2; abundance: -; j_gene: TRBJ1-1; d_gene: -
CDR3nt: TGTGCCAGCAGGGACGTAGGGACAGGGGTTTACTATGGCTACACCTTC; CDR3aa: CASRDVGTGVYYGYTF; v_gene: TRBV2; abundance: few; j_gene: TRBJ1-2; d_gene: TRBD1
CDR3nt: TGTGCCAGCAGTTTGGGGGGGCGAAGGGAGTACCAAGAGACCCAGTACTTC; CDR3aa: CASSLGGRREYQETQYF; v_gene: TRBV28; abundance: few; j_gene: TRBJ2-5; d_gene: -
CDR3nt: TGTGCCAGCAGCTTAAGGCTAGCGGGAGGGGGACTAGCCAAAAACATTCAGTACTTC; CDR3aa: CASSLRLAGGGLAKNIQYF; v_gene: TRBV7-2; abundance: -; j_gene: TRBJ2-4; d_gene: TRBD2
CDR3nt: TGTGCCAGCAGCCAGCGCGGACCTAGCGGGACCCAGCAGTTCTTC; CDR3aa: CASSQRGPSGTQQFF; v_gene: TRBV7-2; abundance: -; j_gene: TRBJ2-1; d_gene: TRBD2
CDR3nt: TGTGCCAGCAGCAAGCCGGGACAGGACAATGAAAAACTGTTTTTT; CDR3aa: CASSKPGQDNEKLFF; v_gene: TRBV21-1; abundance: -; j_gene: TRBJ1-4; d_gene: -
CDR3nt: TGTGCCAGCAACCCTACCCTCAGGGGGAATCAGCCCCAGCATTTT; CDR3aa: CASNPTLRGNQPQHF; v_gene: TRBV6-2/TRBV6-3; abundance: -; j_gene: TRBJ1-5; d_gene: TRBD1
CDR3nt: TGTGCCAGCAGTTTAGCGTCAGGGCCTCAAGAGACCCAGTACTTC; CDR3aa: CASSLASGPQETQYF; v_gene: TRBV28; abundance: -; j_gene: TRBJ2-5; d_gene: -
CDR3nt: TGTGCCAGCAGTTTGTATAGACAGAACACTGAAGCTTTCTTT; CDR3aa: CASSLYRQNTEAFF; v_gene: TRBV27; abundance: once; j_gene: TRBJ1-1; d_gene: -
CDR3nt: TGTGCCAGCAGCTCTAGCGGGAGGGCCCACGAGCAGTACTTC; CDR3aa: CASSSSGRAHEQYF; v_gene: TRBV6-2/TRBV6-3; abundance: -; j_gene: TRBJ2-7; d_gene: TRBD2
CDR3nt: TGTGCCAGCAGCTCGGGATCGGGAAACTATGGCTACACCTTC; CDR3aa: CASSSGSGNYGYTF; v_gene: TRBV7-9; abundance: -; j_gene: TRBJ1-2; d_gene: -
CDR3nt: TGTGCCAGCTCACGGCCAGGGGGCACTGAAGCTTTCTTT; CDR3aa: CASSRPGGTEAFF; v_gene: TRBV18; abundance: once; j_gene: TRBJ1-1; d_gene: TRBD1
CDR3nt: TGTGCCAGTAGTATAGCGGGAGAGGAGACCCAGTACTTC; CDR3aa: CASSIAGEETQYF; v_gene: TRBV19; abundance: -; j_gene: TRBJ2-5; d_gene: -
CDR3nt: TGTGCCAGCAGCTCTATCCGAACAGGGCGGACTAACTATGGCTACACCTTC; CDR3aa: CASSSIRTGRTNYGYTF; v_gene: TRBV7-9; abundance: -; j_gene: TRBJ1-2; d_gene: -
CDR3nt: TGCGCCAGCAGCCACAGGCCTAGCGGGAGTGAAACCTACGAGCAGTACTTC; CDR3aa: CASSHRPSGSETYEQYF; v_gene: TRBV5-1; abundance: -; j_gene: TRBJ2-7; d_gene: TRBD2
CDR3nt: TGCAGCGCGGGTCAGGGGAGGGCTGAAGCTTTCTTT; CDR3aa: CSAGQGRAEAFF; v_gene: TRBV29-1; abundance: -; j_gene: TRBJ1-1; d_gene: -
CDR3nt: TGCGCCAGCAGCTTGGGGGAGATAAACTATGGCTACACCTTC; CDR3aa: CASSLGEINYGYTF; v_gene: TRBV5-1; abundance: -; j_gene: TRBJ1-2; d_gene: -
CDR3nt: TGTGCCAGCAGCCTTGAACCTACGGGTCAGCCCCAGCATTTT; CDR3aa: CASSLEPTGQPQHF; v_gene: TRBV5-6; abundance: -; j_gene: TRBJ1-5; d_gene: -
CDR3nt: TGTGCCAGCAGCGAACTAGCGGGAGGGGGTCAGTACTTC; CDR3aa: CASSELAGGGQYF; v_gene: TRBV9; abundance: -; j_gene: TRBJ2-7; d_gene: TRBD2
CDR3nt: TGTGCCAGCAGCATTCAGGGTACCTGGGGCTATGGCTACACCTTC; CDR3aa: CASSIQGTWGYGYTF; v_gene: TRBV28; abundance: -; j_gene: TRBJ1-2; d_gene: -
CDR3nt: TGTGCCAGCAGTCCCAGACCGGACTGGAAAGAGACCCAGTACTTC; CDR3aa: CASSPRPDWKETQYF; v_gene: TRBV27; abundance: once; j_gene: TRBJ2-5; d_gene: -
CDR3nt: TGCGCCAGCAGCCAAGATACGAGGGTAGCGGGAGTAGAGCAGTTCTTC; CDR3aa: CASSQDTRVAGVEQFF; v_gene: TRBV4-1; abundance: once; j_gene: TRBJ2-1; d_gene: TRBD2
CDR3nt: TGCGCCAGCAGCCAAGGACAGGGGAACATAGCCAAAAACATTCAGTACTTC; CDR3aa: CASSQGQGNIAKNIQYF; v_gene: TRBV4-1; abundance: -; j_gene: TRBJ2-4; d_gene: TRBD1
CDR3nt: TGTGCCAGTAGTCTCGAGTTATATGGCTACACCTTC; CDR3aa: CASSLELYGYTF; v_gene: TRBV19; abundance: -; j_gene: TRBJ1-2; d_gene: -
CDR3nt: TGTGCCAGTTTAGGAGAAACTGAAGCTTTCTTT; CDR3aa: CASLGETEAFF; v_gene: TRBV6-5; abundance: -; j_gene: TRBJ1-1; d_gene: -
CDR3nt: TGTGCCAGCAGTTTAAGGGGTATTTGGACTAGCCTCCCTCAAGCCAAAAACATTCAGTACTTC; CDR3aa: CASSLRGIWTSLPQAKNIQYF; v_gene: TRBV27; abundance: once; j_gene: TRBJ2-4; d_gene: TRBD2
CDR3nt: TGCGCCAGCAGTCAATCGATAAGGGGGCGCAGCCCTGAAGCTTTCTTT; CDR3aa: CASSQSIRGRSPEAFF; v_gene: TRBV23-1; abundance: -; j_gene: TRBJ1-1; d_gene: TRBD1